The clone carrying this T cell receptor beta chain was seen a handful of times. Other DNA sequences of this sample code for an identical CDR3. Here immunoSEQ multiplex PCR was the method, and the copy in TCRdb shows in-frame clones only, minus some. Of about 230,000 clones in the sample, about 83% are singletons; the top ten hold around 6.8%. The data were obtained in a study of blood T cell repertoires in COVID-19. Study details: T cells, B-cell-depleted T cells, or PBMCs provided the cDNA or gDNA that served as material.

With 6 bases removed from V and 4 bases from J, the gap between germline ends came to 9 bases. The CDR3 loop spans 12 amino acids. Germline CDR1 and CDR2: MDHEN and SYDVKM. The sample was peripheral blood. This chain links TRBV28 with TRBJ1-1; D might be TRBD1 (6 bases). The TCR comes from a woman aged 45-65 years with acute or convalescent COVID-19. CDR3 amino acids: CASRTGGTEAFF. The CDR3 bases are TGTGCCAGCAGGACAGGTGGCACTGAAGCTTTCTTT.